This T cell receptor (beta chain) was profiled in a study of molecular identifiers for immune sequencing clone quantification. Across the whole study: In the replicates, RNA derived from roughly 20,000 or 100,000 naive CD8 cells was divided into five parts, and four were sequenced. General observations from the study: It was shown that clones above 20 RNA copies held over 99% of effector molecules, but under 1% in naive cells.

There are many counts of this clonotype. Its antigen is still unknown. Isolation of naive CD8 T cells was achieved by sorting on a CD8+CD4-CCR7+CD45RA+ phenotype. The CDR3 is made up of 16 amino acids. V gave up 1 base and J gave up 5 bases; unmatched junction bases: 6. Germline assignment: CDR1 SGHTA and CDR2 FQGNSA. TCRdb re-called the PCR reads through MiXCR, storing one row per CDR3 protein. This table holds just under 650,000 distinct CDR3 sequences, 20% found once. The material sequenced was naive CD8+ T cells from blood, with Jurkat cell RNA spiked in. Subset in this sample: FACS-sorted CD8+CD4-CCR7+CD45RA+ naive T cells. This clonotype was sampled from a human donor in good health. Some libraries in this study had Jurkat cell RNA spiked in. This chain uses TRBV7-2 with TRBJ2-5; TRBD2 matches 11 bases. The CDR3 is CASSLGTSGSGETQYF. Here the CDR3 DNA reads TGTGCCAGCAGCTTAGGAACTAGCGGGAGCGGGGAGACCCAGTACTTC.